This TCR beta chain is drawn from a study of neurological immune-mediated disorders (dated 2019 in TCRdb). Study-level background: Among the 35 or so multiple sclerosis patients, some 31 had relapsing-remitting MS and 3 had secondary progressive MS. The approximately 100 TCR-beta libraries included longitudinal samples, technical triplicates and paired sorted CD4+ and CD8+ T-cell subsets alongside PBMC samples. The cohort comprised 68 subjects: 15 or so HAM/TSP patients, 35 or so multiple sclerosis patients and about 20 healthy controls. Peripheral blood TCR-beta repertoires from patients with HTLV-I-associated myelopathy (HAM/TSP), patients with multiple sclerosis, and healthy controls were compared in the study using UMI-based sequencing. Results and caveats for the whole study, not just this receptor: In a phylogenetic analysis, the repertoires of 18 out of 34 MS patients fell into a single cluster of related CDR3 sequences, pointing to a possible signature at the repertoire level. The MS cluster showed no association with clinical or MRI features, and the authors stated that larger cohorts are needed. No identical CDR3 amino acid sequences were shared among expanded clones across subjects, suggesting private TCR-beta repertoires in all groups. TCR clonal expansion was greatest in HAM/TSP patients and smallest in MS patients, who ranked below even healthy controls.

Unsorted PBMC libraries were generated from 2 million PBMCs stored in RNAlater at -80 °C until RNA extraction. The multiple sclerosis patients were enrolled in a US clinical protocol that used magnetic resonance imaging to evaluate disease progression. PBMCs were separated from peripheral blood using Ficoll-Hypaque density gradient centrifugation and then cryopreserved in liquid nitrogen. cDNA synthesis used template-switch 5'RACE with a primer carrying a 10-nucleotide random unique molecular identifier tagging each TCR transcript. Each sequencing run produced over 160 million TCR-beta sequences covering 15-18 subjects. Total RNA was extracted with the RNeasy kit. TCR-beta VDJ regions were amplified with primers for the TCR constant region and the 5'RACE anchor, using the KAPA Real-time Library Amplification kit. Sample indexes and Illumina adaptors were added in a first PCR, after which library yield was increased in a second PCR. After Ampure bead purification, the TCR product of roughly 650 bp was size-selected on a 2% E-gel SizeSelection system. Library quality was checked on a Bioanalyzer, concentration was measured with Qubit, and libraries were quantified with the Kapa Library Quantification kit before pooling. An Illumina HiSeq 2500 was used to sequence the libraries paired-end at 2 x 150 bp. To increase sequence diversity, about 25-31% phiX was spiked into each library pool. As for the authors' bioinformatics: The quality-filtered reads were processed with the UMI-based MiGEC pipeline, whose error correction step removed more than 75% of the raw TCR sequences. IMGT germline references were used for alignment of VDJ genes, and clonotypes were defined by a unique CDR3 amino acid sequence together with V-J genes. Clonal expansion, Shannon diversity and CDR3 relatedness (CalcPairwiseDistances, ClusterSamples) were evaluated with VDJtools, and phylogenetic trees were built with CLCbio workbench. Expanded clones were defined as having at least 8 unique UMIs, based on coefficient-of-variation modelling across technical triplicates. Using fastp at Q25 and MiXCR, TCRdb reprocessed the public reads and kept productive beta chains. Rows are unified per CDR3 protein, each entry keeping the most common DNA and genes. For this entry, the V and J calls and clone size follow TCRdb and not the study's own pipeline. In all, the sample holds about 120,000 distinct CDR3 sequences, and roughly 3.2% of those were seen once. Of the sample, over 1% is held by the ten largest clones.

After removal of 2 bases from V and 10 bases from J, the junction retains 4 bases not matched to a gene. According to the germline V gene (reference sequence), CDR1 reads MNHEY and CDR2 reads SMNVEV. From the cysteine up to the phenylalanine, the CDR3 has a length of 13 residues. Just CDR3 DNA is preserved here, 39 bases in frame from base 1. This clonotype was counted only a few times. It has no known antigen specificity. Base qualities are not recorded, but no much larger clone differs from it by a single base. The specimen sequenced was PBMCs. The receptor's source is a woman younger than 45 with multiple sclerosis. The rearrangement joined TRBV27 to TRBJ1-1, with 10 middle bases fitting TRBD1. CDR3 region: CASSLGTGAAAFF. The DNA reads TGTGCCAGCAGTTTAGGGACAGGGGCGGCAGCTTTCTTT.